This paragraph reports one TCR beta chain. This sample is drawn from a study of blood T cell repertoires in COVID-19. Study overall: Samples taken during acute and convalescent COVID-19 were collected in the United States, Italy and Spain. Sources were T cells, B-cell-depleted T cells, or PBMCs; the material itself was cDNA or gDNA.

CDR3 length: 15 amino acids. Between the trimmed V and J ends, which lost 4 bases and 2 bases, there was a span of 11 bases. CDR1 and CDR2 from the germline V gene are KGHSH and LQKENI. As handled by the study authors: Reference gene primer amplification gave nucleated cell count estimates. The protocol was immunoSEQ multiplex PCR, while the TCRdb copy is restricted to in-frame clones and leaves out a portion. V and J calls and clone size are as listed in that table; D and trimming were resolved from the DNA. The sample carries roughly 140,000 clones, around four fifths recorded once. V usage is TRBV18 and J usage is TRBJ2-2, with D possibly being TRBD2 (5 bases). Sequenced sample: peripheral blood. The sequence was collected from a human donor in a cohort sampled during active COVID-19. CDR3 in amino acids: CASSLLGANTGELFF. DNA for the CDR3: TGTGCCAGCTCACTGTTGGGAGCTAACACCGGGGAGCTGTTTTTT.